The table lists the clone carrying this TCR beta chain with many counts. The antigen is undetermined. This sample is drawn from a study of early T cells in non-severe SARS-CoV-2 infection. In the study overall: The authors sequenced bulk RNA from unsorted whole blood, leaving chains unpaired. Study results and limitations: Comparison of clonotypes with VDJdb favored anti-spike CD8 responses while missing private and CD4 specificities.

Trimming pared 5 bases from V and 7 bases from J, leaving 20 bases between. The CDR3 runs 16 residues. CDR1 is MDHEN, CDR2 SYDVKM, per germline. Individually, cDNA molecules had unique molecular identifiers attached to them. TCRdb reprocessed the 5' RACE reads via MiXCR and lists one record per CDR3 protein. In the table there are tens of thousands of distinct CDR3 sequences, 10% to 15% of which are singletons. The source material was whole blood. The rearrangement uses TRBV28 and TRBJ2-2; D assignment may be TRBD1 or TRBD2 (7 bases each). This TCR derives from an adult who was a healthcare worker with PCR-confirmed SARS-CoV-2 infection or an uninfected control (not recorded which). In nucleotides, the CDR3 is TGTGCCAGCAGTGATTCGCGACAGGGAGGGGTCGGGGAGCTGTTTTTT. As protein: CASSDSRQGGVGELFF. Based on the CDR3 plus reference TRBV28 and TRBJ2-2, the full variable domain is DVKVTQSSRYLVKRTGEKVFLECVQDMDHENMFWYRQDPGLGLRLIYFSYDVKMKEKGDIPEGYSVSREKKERFSLILESASTNQTSMYLCASSDSRQGGVGELFFGEGSRLTVL.